This T cell receptor (beta chain) is drawn from a study of T cell changes during pregnancy in multiple sclerosis. Clones were read by immunoSEQ multiplex PCR, and TCRdb kept only the in-frame ones, dropping some. The table lists 50,000 to 65,000 clones, approximately 86% of them singletons. This clone was seen only once. In germline, CDR1 is SGHDT, CDR2 YYEEEE. This CDR3 has 17 amino acids. Losses at the gene ends were 4 bases for V and 3 bases for J; bases not matched to a gene: 8. The sequence was obtained from a female donor with multiple sclerosis, enrolled in a pregnancy study. This sequence joins TRBV5-6 and TRBJ1-5, with 12 bases aligning to TRBD1. The sequences come from CD4+ T cells from peripheral blood mononuclear cells, collected in the third trimester of pregnancy. CDR3 sequence: CASSGPPGQGANQPQHF. The CDR3 DNA sequence: TGTGCCAGCAGCGGCCCTCCGGGACAGGGGGCCAATCAGCCCCAGCATTTT.